Listed below are T cell receptor beta chains from one sample, sequenced in a study of OX40 agonist ivuxolimab in advanced cancers. The method was immunoSEQ multiplex PCR; TCRdb's version includes in-frame clones alone and lacks a portion of them. The profile covers 65,000 to 80,000 clones, with over 90% appearing a single time and roughly 6.5% taken by the ten largest. The sample consisted of CD4+ or CD8+ T cells sorted from blood, taken in a trial of the OX40 agonist ivuxolimab. The receptor set was obtained from an adult with an advanced solid tumor such as melanoma, head and neck, liver or kidney cancer. Both conserved end residues are part of each CDR3. Each record gives: J gene, clone size, D gene, V gene, CDR3 protein, CDR3 DNA. A D gene is named only where the DNA matches it firmly. Rows give clone size only sometimes, using once, few, many, or a class for an expanded clone.

TRBJ2-7,-,TRBD1,TRBV19,CASSTGTGPLEQYF,TGTGCCAGTAGCACCGGGACAGGACCCCTAGAGCAGTACTTC
TRBJ2-7,-,-,TRBV14,CASSPPGVLYEQYF,TGTGCCAGCAGCCCGCCAGGGGTCCTATACGAGCAGTACTTC
TRBJ2-1,-,TRBD2,TRBV2,CASSGTSGSGDEQFF,TGTGCCAGCAGTGGGACTAGCGGGAGTGGCGATGAGCAGTTCTTC
TRBJ1-2,-,-,TRBV19,CASSIDPGGPHSDGGYTF,TGTGCCAGTAGTATAGATCCAGGAGGGCCGCACTCCGACGGTGGCTACACCTTC
TRBJ2-1,-,-,TRBV11-2,CASSPYRNYNEQFF,TGTGCCAGCAGTCCCTATCGGAACTACAATGAGCAGTTCTTC
TRBJ1-1,-,-,TRBV7-9,CASTLGEGTEAFF,TGTGCCAGCACCCTAGGTGAGGGTACTGAAGCTTTCTTT
TRBJ2-2,-,-,TRBV27,CASSLSAGTDTGELFF,TGTGCCAGCAGTCTGAGCGCCGGGACGGACACCGGGGAGCTGTTTTTT
TRBJ1-5,-,TRBD1,TRBV6-6,CASSPLRTGGNQPQHF,TGTGCCAGCAGTCCACTCAGGACAGGAGGGAATCAGCCCCAGCATTTT
TRBJ2-7,-,TRBD1,TRBV2,CASSKGTGEHEQYF,TGTGCCAGCAGTAAAGGGACAGGGGAACACGAGCAGTACTTC
TRBJ2-2,-,-,TRBV18,CASSPRPPANTGELFF,TGTGCCAGCTCACCAAGACCCCCCGCGAACACCGGGGAGCTGTTTTTT
TRBJ1-1,few,-,TRBV6-5,CASSYDTEAFF,TGTGCCAGCAGTTACGACACTGAAGCTTTCTTT
TRBJ1-5,-,-,TRBV5-4,CASSFGRTGPQHF,TGTGCCAGCAGCTTCGGACGGACGGGGCCCCAGCATTTT
TRBJ1-2,-,TRBD1,TRBV19,CASSPTTGGYYGYTF,TGTGCCAGTAGTCCAACGACAGGGGGCTACTATGGCTACACCTTC
TRBJ2-1,-,-,TRBV7-3,CASSRDAARYNEQFF,TGTGCCAGCAGCCGAGATGCGGCCCGGTACAATGAGCAGTTCTTC
TRBJ1-2,-,TRBD1,TRBV27,CASSRGQGYGYTF,TGTGCCAGCAGTCGGGGACAGGGATATGGCTACACCTTC
TRBJ2-7,once,TRBD2,TRBV27,CASSLLSSGPSYEQYF,TGTGCCAGCAGTTTATTGTCTAGCGGGCCCTCCTACGAGCAGTACTTC
TRBJ1-2,-,-,TRBV11-2,CASSPTYTF,TGTGCCAGCAGCCCCACATACACCTTC
TRBJ2-7,once,TRBD1,TRBV5-6,CASSLSWTGRFEQYF,TGTGCCAGCAGCTTGTCGTGGACAGGGCGTTTCGAGCAGTACTTC
TRBJ2-7,-,-,TRBV5-6,CASSLASYEQYF,TGTGCCAGCAGCTTGGCGTCCTACGAGCAGTACTTC
TRBJ2-1,-,TRBD2,TRBV5-4,CASSVGTSGKVEQFF,TGTGCCAGCAGTGTCGGGACTAGCGGGAAGGTCGAGCAGTTCTTC
TRBJ2-1,-,-,TRBV9,CASSVATAGFSGEQFF,TGTGCCAGCAGCGTAGCCACGGCAGGGTTTAGCGGTGAGCAGTTCTTC
TRBJ2-5,-,-,TRBV2,CASSERRRGAETQYF,TGTGCCAGCAGTGAAAGACGAAGGGGGGCGGAGACCCAGTACTTC
TRBJ1-2,-,-,TRBV28,CASSLSRSYGYTF,TGTGCCAGCAGTTTATCTCGCAGTTATGGCTACACCTTC
TRBJ1-2,-,TRBD1,TRBV29-1,CSVSGQGARGYTF,TGCAGCGTCTCGGGACAGGGGGCGCGAGGCTACACCTTC
TRBJ2-1,once,-,TRBV14,CASSQDLGRTVGQFF,TGTGCCAGCAGCCAAGATTTGGGACGGACTGTAGGGCAGTTCTTC
TRBJ2-3,-,-,TRBV4-1,CASSQEWSGAWGTDTQYF,TGCGCCAGCAGCCAAGAATGGTCTGGGGCTTGGGGCACAGATACGCAGTATTTT
TRBJ2-5,-,-,TRBV4-3,CASSQDWDNQETQYF,TGCGCCAGCAGCCAAGATTGGGACAACCAAGAGACCCAGTACTTC
TRBJ2-5,-,-,TRBV7-2,CASSLKGFGQETQYF,TGTGCCAGCAGCTTGAAGGGGTTCGGGCAAGAGACCCAGTACTTC
TRBJ1-5,-,TRBD1,TRBV27,CASSLTGENQPQHF,TGTGCCAGCAGTTTGACAGGGGAAAATCAGCCCCAGCATTTT
TRBJ2-7,-,-,TRBV11-2,CASSPEGWDKYEQYF,TGTGCCAGCAGCCCAGAGGGGTGGGACAAATACGAGCAGTACTTC
TRBJ1-2,few,-,TRBV27,CASSLRQSYGYTF,TGTGCCAGCAGTTTAAGACAGTCCTATGGCTACACCTTC
TRBJ2-5,-,-,TRBV29-1,CSVEGHQETQYF,TGCAGCGTTGAAGGGCACCAAGAGACCCAGTACTTC
TRBJ1-1,once,-,TRBV14,CASSWTNTEAFF,TGTGCCAGCAGCTGGACGAACACTGAAGCTTTCTTT
TRBJ1-6,-,-,TRBV27,CASSPLGGNSPLHF,TGTGCCAGCAGCCCGCTGGGCGGGAATTCACCCCTCCACTTT
TRBJ1-1,-,-,TRBV6-6,CASSYSMGNTEAFF,TGTGCCAGCAGTTACTCGATGGGGAACACTGAAGCTTTCTTT
TRBJ1-2,-,-,TRBV27,CASGGGYGYTF,TGTGCCAGTGGGGGTGGCTATGGCTACACCTTC
TRBJ2-7,-,-,TRBV5-6,CASSLGPASTYEQYF,TGTGCCAGCAGCTTGGGCCCAGCTTCTACCTACGAGCAGTACTTC
TRBJ1-2,-,-,TRBV28,CASSPPGYGYTF,TGTGCCAGCAGTCCGCCGGGCTATGGCTACACCTTC
TRBJ2-7,-,-,TRBV27,CASSLDGTKQYF,TGTGCCAGCAGTTTGGACGGTACTAAGCAGTACTTC
TRBJ1-2,-,-,TRBV5-4,CASSLSRGGSYGYTF,TGTGCCAGCAGCTTGTCCAGGGGAGGATCCTATGGCTACACCTTC
TRBJ1-2,-,TRBD1,TRBV19,CASSPWTGGAFYGYTF,TGTGCCAGTAGCCCATGGACAGGGGGAGCCTTCTATGGCTACACCTTC
TRBJ2-7,-,TRBD1,TRBV19,CASSIYRGHYEQYF,TGTGCCAGTAGTATATACAGGGGGCACTACGAGCAGTACTTC
TRBJ2-2,-,-,TRBV6-1,CASRRTGQGTGELFF,TGTGCCAGCAGGAGAACAGGGCAGGGCACCGGGGAGCTGTTTTTT
TRBJ2-7,few,-,TRBV28,CASSFGETYEQYF,TGTGCCAGCAGTTTCGGGGAGACCTACGAGCAGTACTTC
TRBJ2-2,-,TRBD1,TRBV7-3,CASSPEGQGASGELFF,TGTGCCAGCAGCCCGGAGGGACAGGGGGCGTCCGGGGAGCTGTTTTTT
TRBJ1-1,-,-,TRBV29-1,CSVEGDDSGTEAFF,TGCAGCGTTGAAGGGGATGACAGCGGCACTGAAGCTTTCTTT
TRBJ1-2,-,-,TRBV27,CASSFGGAFGYTF,TGTGCCAGCAGTTTTGGGGGGGCTTTTGGCTACACCTTC
TRBJ2-7,-,-,TRBV27,CASGQDRHYEQYF,TGTGCCAGCGGCCAGGACAGACATTACGAGCAGTACTTC
TRBJ1-1,-,-,TRBV5-1,CASSLEVNTEAFF,TGCGCCAGCAGCTTGGAAGTTAACACTGAAGCTTTCTTT
TRBJ2-1,-,-,TRBV2,CASRVSNEQFF,TGTGCCAGCAGGGTCAGCAATGAGCAGTTCTTC
TRBJ1-4,-,-,TRBV5-6,CASSLIATNEKLFF,TGTGCCAGCAGCTTAATTGCAACTAATGAAAAACTGTTTTTT
TRBJ1-5,-,-,TRBV13,CASSLGAGNQPQHF,TGTGCCAGCAGCCTCGGGGCCGGCAATCAGCCCCAGCATTTT
TRBJ2-1,-,-,TRBV6-6,CASSYSGQNNEQFF,TGTGCCAGCAGTTACTCGGGCCAGAACAATGAGCAGTTCTTC
TRBJ1-1,-,TRBD1,TRBV19,CASGTGVGVNTEAFF,TGTGCCAGTGGGACAGGGGTGGGGGTGAACACTGAAGCTTTCTTT
TRBJ2-7,-,TRBD2,TRBV7-9,CASSLDGTSLYEQYF,TGTGCCAGCAGCTTAGATGGGACTAGCTTATACGAGCAGTACTTC
TRBJ2-3,-,TRBD2,TRBV11-2,CASSYGTSGHTDTQYF,TGTGCCAGCAGCTACGGGACTAGCGGTCACACAGATACGCAGTATTTT